This paragraph reports one TCR beta chain. The antigen is undetermined. The sample belongs to a study of CD8 T cells in Susac syndrome. Study observations and caveats: Individuals included in the TCR sequencing and HLA analysis were acknowledged by the study to be relatively few in number.

This CDR3 comprises 10 residues. Germline CDR1 and CDR2: SQVTM and ANQGSEA. V shed 3 bases and J shed 7 bases, with 6 bases lying between them. Random-hexamer reverse transcription was applied to about 0.45 to 1 ug RNA. The CDR3 of TCR beta was amplified by immunoSEQ multiplex PCR across 54 Vbeta and 13 Jbeta. Via MiXCR, TCRdb re-called the immunoSEQ multiplex PCR reads, giving one row per CDR3 protein. The sample contains about 140,000 distinct CDR3 sequences, about 95% of which appear only once. The sequence derives from a human donor with multiple sclerosis. The sequenced material came from CD4+ T cells from PBMCs. The J gene is TRBJ1-1, the V gene TRBV29-1, with a weak D call TRBD1 (5 bases). CDR3: CSVDGGEAFF. CDR3 coding DNA: TGCAGCGTTGATGGGGGTGAAGCTTTCTTT.